The 16 T cell receptor beta chains reported below all come from one sample, sequenced in a study of blood T cell repertoires in COVID-19. The repertoire was sequenced with immunoSEQ multiplex PCR; TCRdb's copy has only in-frame clones and lacks some. The table has around 200,000 clones, about 86% seen once. Sequences were obtained from peripheral blood. The origin of the receptors is a man aged 25 to 45 with active or convalescent COVID-19.

The chain combines TRBV6-5 with TRBJ2-2, with 8 nucleotides matching TRBD2. The CDR3 totals 13 residues. Germline assignment: CDR1 MNHEY and CDR2 SVGAGI. V dropped 7 bases and J dropped 7; count of bases not matched to a gene: 5. This chain's CDR3 is CASMGLEFGELFF. CDR3 DNA sequence: TGTGCCAGCATGGGACTAGAGTTCGGGGAGCTGTTTTTT.

The genes are TRBV6-1 and TRBJ1-1; D is possibly TRBD1 (5 bases). The V end lost 2 bases, the J end lost 4 bases, and 11 bases lay between the germline ends. Germline loops: CDR1 MNHNS, CDR2 SASEGT. The CDR3 has 14 residues. The CDR3 DNA reads TGTGCCAGCAGTGAATTTCCAGGGCTCACTGAAGCTTTCTTT. Its protein product is CASSEFPGLTEAFF.

V gene TRBV4-3 combines with J gene TRBJ2-3, with D perhaps TRBD1 (5 bases). V was cut by 0 bases and J by 2 bases, with 9 bases left in between. This CDR3 comprises 15 residues. From germline, CDR1 is LGHNA and CDR2 YSLEER. This chain's CDR3 is CASSQEWGITDTQYF. CDR3 DNA: TGCGCCAGCAGCCAAGAGTGGGGCATCACAGATACGCAGTATTTT.

The CDR3 sequence is CASSIAGYGEKLFF. The CDR3 DNA is TGTGCCAGTAGTATAGCAGGTTATGGTGAAAAACTGTTTTTT. J is TRBJ1-4 and V is TRBV19; D is undetermined. Trimming pared 1 base from V and 7 bases from J, leaving 10 bases between. This CDR3 has 14 residues. The germline V gene has CDR1 LNHDA and CDR2 SQIVND (reference sequence).

Only one count was recorded for this clone. V and J are TRBV14 and TRBJ2-2; 8 positions match TRBD2. CDR1 is SGHDN, CDR2 FVKESK, per germline. Trimming removed 1 base from V and 5 bases from J; junction bases left unmatched: 9. The CDR3 runs to 17 residues. The CDR3 DNA reads TGTGCCAGCAGCCAAGTGGGCGGGAGGAGTGTAACCGGGGAGCTGTTTTTT. Translation: CASSQVGGRSVTGELFF.

The chain employs TRBV7-9 and TRBJ2-3; 11 bases are shared with TRBD1. Germline assignment: CDR1 SEHNR and CDR2 FQNEAQ (reference sequence). V lost 5 bases to trimming and J lost 4 bases; unmatched junction nucleotides: 2. The CDR3 covers 14 residues. CDR3 loop: CASSPDRGPDTQYF. The CDR3 coding sequence is TGTGCCAGCAGCCCGGACAGGGGGCCAGATACGCAGTATTTT.

The chain is built from TRBV4-1 and TRBJ1-1, with D unclear. V lost 0 bases and J lost 7, with 12 bases in between. Germline-derived CDR1 and CDR2 are MGHRA and YSYEKL. This CDR3 has 14 residues. Written as DNA, the CDR3 is TGCGCCAGCAGCCAAGATATAGGAGGGTTTGAAGCTTTCTTT. Translated: CASSQDIGGFEAFF.

The rearrangement uses TRBV28 and TRBJ2-7; 7 nucleotides match TRBD1. The V gene's germline CDR1 is MDHEN and CDR2 SYDVKM. After removal of 5 bases from V and 1 base from J, the junction contained 8 bases not matched to a gene. The CDR3 has 15 amino acids. The CDR3 sequence: CASSPGTVTSYEQYV. In DNA, the CDR3 is TGTGCCAGCAGTCCCGGGACAGTGACGTCCTACGAGCAGTACGTC.

The gene calls are TRBV11-2 and TRBJ2-2; D is possibly TRBD2 (6 bases). V lost 3 bases and J lost 1, with 9 bases in between. CDR1 SGHAT and CDR2 FQNNGV come from the germline V gene. The CDR3 extends over 15 amino acids. The CDR3 loop reads CASSLSGLNTGELFF. CDR3 DNA sequence: TGTGCCAGCAGCTTGAGCGGGCTGAACACCGGGGAGCTGTTTTTT. The full variable domain, its missing parts supplied by reference TRBV11-2 and TRBJ2-2, is EAGVAQSPRYKIIEKRQSVAFWCNPISGHATLYWYQQILGQGPKLLIQFQNNGVVDDSQLPKDRFSAERLKGVDSTLKIQPAKLEDSAVYLCASSLSGLNTGELFFGEGSRLTVL.

The CDR3 coding sequence is TGTGCCAGCAGCCAAGGCGGGTTTTTACTCACTGAAGCTTTCTTT. As protein: CASSQGGFLLTEAFF. The V and J genes are TRBV3-1 (or the pseudogene TRBV3-2) and TRBJ1-1; D is undetermined. The V gene lost 1 base and the J gene lost 4 bases, with 13 bases spanning the gap. This CDR3 spans 15 amino acids. Germline V gene data show CDR1 as LGHDT and CDR2 as YNNKEL (reference sequence).

This chain joins TRBV24-1 and TRBJ1-1, with D perhaps TRBD1 (5 bases). There are 15 residues in the CDR3. Germline CDR1 is KGHDR and CDR2 is SFDVKD. Deletions cut 5 bases from V and 0 bases from J, with 12 bases between. Written as DNA, the CDR3 is TGTGCCACCAGTGCTTCGCAGGGCCTGAACACTGAAGCTTTCTTT. Its translation is CATSASQGLNTEAFF.

A remark on this clone: Within the sample, other DNA sequences also encode this same CDR3. This chain connects TRBV18 to TRBJ1-1; D ambiguous. V dropped 3 bases and J dropped 5 bases, with 10 bases sitting between them. Per the germline V gene, CDR1 is KGHSH and CDR2 is LQKENI. This CDR3 contains 13 residues. CDR3 in DNA: TGTGCCAGCTCACCCCGGGGAGGGACTGAAGCTTTCTTT. Its protein product is CASSPRGGTEAFF.

The chain joins TRBV5-4 to TRBJ2-3, with 10 bases fitting TRBD2. There are 19 residues in the CDR3. The V segment lost 0 bases and the J segment 0 bases; nucleotides outside the gene matches: 10. CDR1 and CDR2 from the germline V gene are SGHNT and YYREEE (reference sequence). CDR3 nucleotide sequence: TGTGCCAGCAGCTTGGCATCTAGCGGGAGTGTTCTCAGCACAGATACGCAGTATTTT. Encoded protein: CASSLASSGSVLSTDTQYF.

The chain uses TRBV5-1 and TRBJ2-3; TRBD1 matches 12 bases. The CDR3 totals 16 residues. Germline CDR1 reads SGHRS; CDR2 reads YFSETQ. Germline trimming cut 4 bases from V and 3 bases from J; bases unmatched to any gene: 6. The CDR3 DNA is TGCGCCAGCAGCCGCGGGGACAGGGGGCAAACAGATACGCAGTATTTT. Residues: CASSRGDRGQTDTQYF. The entire variable domain, with the rest obtained from reference TRBV5-1 and TRBJ2-3, is as follows: KAGVTQTPRYLIKTRGQQVTLSCSPISGHRSVSWYQQTPGQGLQFLFEYFSETQRNKGNFPGRFSGRQFSNSRSEMNVSTLELGDSALYLCASSRGDRGQTDTQYFGPGTRLTVL.

The chain recombines TRBV12-3 or TRBV12-4 with TRBJ1-1; no clear D gene. V lost 5 bases, J lost 4 bases, and 8 bases lay in between. The CDR3 has 12 residues. CDR3 sequence reads: CASSPGGTEAFF. The DNA for the CDR3 is TGTGCCAGCAGTCCGGGAGGCACTGAAGCTTTCTTT.

V is TRBV5-8 and J is TRBJ1-5; tentatively, D is TRBD1 (5 bases). V lost 1 base and J lost 1, with 9 bases in between. CDR3 size: 15 residues. Germline CDR1 is SGHTS and CDR2 is YDEGEE. CDR3 residues: CASSLRGTSNQPQHF. The CDR3 nucleotides are TGTGCCAGCAGCTTGAGGGGTACCAGCAATCAGCCCCAGCATTTT.